The 26 T cell receptor beta chains given below trace back to one sample, sequenced in a study of cytomegalovirus exposure and HLA in healthy donors. The PCR employed 60 Vbeta primers together with 13 Jbeta primers. The protocol was immunoSEQ multiplex PCR, while the TCRdb copy is restricted to in-frame clones and leaves out a portion. The sample consists of about 65,000 clones, approximately 78% of them appearing once. The specimen was PBMCs. Receptor source: a girl aged 10-17 years in good health and CMV-seropositive.

The gene calls are TRBV19 and TRBJ1-2, with 7 bases fitting TRBD1. Germline CDR1 reads LNHDA; CDR2 reads SQIVND (reference sequence). V shed 7 bases and J 8 bases; nucleotides not matched to a gene: 10. CDR3 size: 13 residues. In DNA, the CDR3 is TGTGCCAGTACGGGACAGAGGGCCAGCGGCTACACCTTC. Translated: CASTGQRASGYTF.

This chain links TRBV7-8 with TRBJ2-1; unclear D gene. The V gene lost 5 bases and the J gene lost 4 bases, with 18 bases spanning the gap. Germline V gives CDR1 SGHVS, CDR2 FQNEAQ. This CDR3 has 16 residues. This chain's CDR3 is CASSPDAGVVYNEQFF. CDR3 nucleotides: TGTGCCAGCAGCCCCGACGCTGGAGTGGTGTACAATGAGCAGTTCTTC.

The chain combines TRBV6-5 with TRBJ1-5; 9 bases match TRBD1. Unmatched junction bases numbered 3, after V lost 5 bases and J lost 4 bases. CDR3 length: 14 residues. Germline V CDR1 and CDR2: MNHEY, SVGAGI. This CDR3 is CASSRQGVNQPQHF. As DNA, the CDR3 is TGTGCCAGCAGTCGACAGGGGGTTAATCAGCCCCAGCATTTT.

V is TRBV15 and J is TRBJ1-1; tentatively, D is TRBD1 (5 bases). Germline V gives CDR1 LNHNV, CDR2 YYDKDF (reference sequence). The CDR3 contains 13 residues. Trimming took 2 bases from V and 8 from J, leaving 12 bases between them. The CDR3 sequence: CATSRTKDREAFF. DNA of the CDR3: TGTGCCACCAGCAGAACTAAAGACAGAGAAGCTTTCTTT.

The CDR3, as DNA: TGCGCCAGCAGCTTGGGCACAGGGGGGAATTCACCCCTCCACTTT. It is translated as CASSLGTGGNSPLHF. The V gene is TRBV5-1, the J gene TRBJ1-6; 8 positions match TRBD1. The CDR3 extends over 15 amino acids. Looked up from germline, CDR1 is SGHRS and CDR2 is YFSETQ. Trimming at V came to 0 bases and at J to 7 bases, leaving 3 bases not matched to a gene.

This clone was seen once. V gene TRBV19 combines with J gene TRBJ2-1; perhaps TRBD1 as D (6 bases). V lost 5 bases and J 7 bases, leaving 12 bases between the germline ends. This CDR3 is built from 13 residues. CDR1 and CDR2 from the germline V gene are LNHDA and SQIVND (reference sequence). CDR3 sequence: CASSASRGNEQFF. The CDR3 bases are TGTGCCAGTAGTGCAAGCAGGGGAAATGAGCAGTTCTTC.

This chain connects TRBV5-1 to TRBJ1-4; 8 nucleotides match TRBD1. CDR3 length equals 15 residues. The J segment lost 7 bases and the V segment lost 4 bases, leaving 9 bases of the junction unmatched. Germline V gene lookup returns CDR1 SGHRS and CDR2 YFSETQ. DNA of the CDR3: TGCGCCAGCAGCCCTAGCCGGACAGGGACTGAAAAACTGTTTTTT. It specifies CASSPSRTGTEKLFF.

The chain is built from TRBV29-1 and TRBJ2-7; 7 bases are a match to TRBD2. The CDR3 totals 11 residues. The germline V gene encodes CDR1 SQVTM and CDR2 ANQGSEA. The CDR3 DNA reads TGCAGCGTTGGAGGGGACTACGCGCAGTACGTC. Translating it yields CSVGGDYAQYV.

CDR3 DNA sequence: TGTGCCAGCTCACCACTTCAAGCACAAGAGACCCAGTACTTC. Amino acids: CASSPLQAQETQYF. The chain has TRBV18 and TRBJ2-5; D gene ambiguous. Trimming took off 1 base at V and 2 bases at J, with 8 bases between the two ends. Germline CDR1 reads KGHSH; CDR2 reads LQKENI. CDR3 length: 14 amino acids.

The V gene is TRBV6-1, the J gene TRBJ2-5; TRBD1 agrees at 9 bases. The germline gives CDR1 MNHNS, CDR2 SASEGT. V was clipped by 6 bases and J by 5 bases; unmatched bases: 4. There are 13 residues in the CDR3. DNA for the CDR3: TGTGCCAGCAGACAGGGGGCGCGGGAGACCCAGTACTTC. This encodes CASRQGARETQYF.

The chain employs TRBV14 and TRBJ1-2; D is uncertain. CDR1 is SGHDN, CDR2 FVKESK, per germline. V lost 0 bases, J lost 4 bases, and 6 bases lay in between. This CDR3 region has 13 residues. This chain's CDR3 is CASSQDRIYGYTF. CDR3 nucleotides: TGTGCCAGCAGCCAAGACAGAATCTATGGCTACACCTTC.

This clone has only a few counts. The chain joins TRBV28 to TRBJ1-2, with D possibly TRBD1 on 6 matching bases. Germline V gene sequence: CDR1 MDHEN, CDR2 SYDVKM. CDR3 length: 15 residues. Between the trimmed V and J ends, which lost 7 bases and 5 bases, there was a span of 20 bases. CDR3 sequence reads: CASMGTGLFRYGYTF. The CDR3 nucleotides are TGTGCCAGCATGGGAACAGGGTTATTTCGGTATGGCTACACCTTC.

This chain uses TRBV7-2 with TRBJ1-2, with 8 bases matching TRBD1. Looked up from germline, CDR1 is SGHTA and CDR2 is FQGNSA. The CDR3 covers 13 residues. The trim removed 5 bases at V and 4 bases at J, leaving 3 bases unmatched. The CDR3 here is CASSQGAGYGYTF. CDR3 bases: TGTGCCAGCAGCCAGGGGGCAGGCTATGGCTACACCTTC.

V and J are TRBV2 and TRBJ2-7, with 9 bases aligning to TRBD2. Germline-derived CDR1 and CDR2 are SNHLY and FYNNEI. The V and J ends lost 6 bases and 12 bases, in that order; junction bases with no gene match: 9. The CDR3 totals 12 residues. The CDR3 region is CASRGRGGFPYF. The CDR3, as DNA: TGTGCCAGCAGAGGGCGGGGGGGATTCCCGTACTTC. The full variable domain, its missing parts supplied by reference TRBV2 and TRBJ2-7, is EPEVTQTPSHQVTQMGQEVILRCVPISNHLYFYWYRQILGQKVEFLVSFYNNEISEKSEIFDDQFSVERPDGSNFTLKIRSTKLEDSAMYFCASRGRGGFPYFGPGTRLTVT.

The chain links TRBV11-2 to TRBJ2-7; tentatively, D is TRBD1 (5 bases). The CDR3 contains 13 residues. Trimming left V 3 bases short and J 6 bases short, with 12 bases between. The germline V gene encodes CDR1 SGHAT and CDR2 FQNNGV. The CDR3 loop is CASSFLNRPEQYF. As DNA, the CDR3 is TGTGCCAGCAGCTTTCTTAACAGGCCCGAGCAGTACTTC.

The rearrangement joins TRBV29-1 to TRBJ2-3; possible D gene TRBD1, 5 bases. CDR3 size: 14 residues. V was trimmed by 0 bases and J by 4 bases, leaving 11 bases between them. Per germline, CDR1 SQVTM and CDR2 ANQGSEA. The CDR3 DNA sequence: TGCAGCGTTGAAGATAACAGGTCGGCAGATACGCAGTATTTT. Its translation: CSVEDNRSADTQYF.

The DNA for the CDR3 is TGCAGCGTTCCCACCTTTTTATCAGGGGGCCTCTCCTACAATGAGCAGTTCTTC. Encoded protein: CSVPTFLSGGLSYNEQFF. The gene calls are TRBV29-1 and TRBJ2-1; 8 bases are a match to TRBD1. The V segment lost 5 bases and the J segment 0 bases; nucleotides outside the gene matches: 15. Germline assignment: CDR1 SQVTM and CDR2 ANQGSEA. There are 18 residues in the CDR3.

The chain is built from TRBV14 and TRBJ2-1; a weak D match, TRBD2 (5 bases). V gave up 5 bases and J gave up 4 bases, with 12 bases separating them. CDR1 SGHDN and CDR2 FVKESK come from the germline V gene. This CDR3 has 14 residues. The CDR3: CASSVVPGYNEQFF. CDR3 DNA: TGTGCCAGCAGCGTGGTGCCGGGATACAATGAGCAGTTCTTC.

This chain links TRBV27 with TRBJ1-4, with 8 bases identical to TRBD1. The V gene end was trimmed by 5 bases and the J gene end by 7 bases; junction bases not matched to a gene: 9. The germline V gene has CDR1 MNHEY and CDR2 SMNVEV (reference sequence). The CDR3 sequence is 15 residues long. The CDR3 bases are TGTGCCAGCAGTCCCAGGACAGGGAGGGGTGAAAAACTGTTTTTT. It specifies CASSPRTGRGEKLFF.

This chain uses TRBV10-1 with TRBJ1-5; D not certain. CDR3 length: 18 amino acids. CDR1 is WNHNN and CDR2 is SYGVQD in the germline V gene (reference sequence). The V gene lost 10 bases and the J gene lost 2 bases, with 27 bases spanning the gap. CDR3 sequence: CATSGREEGEECNQPQHF. The CDR3 bases are TGCGCCACCTCCGGCCGGGAGGAGGGCGAAGAGTGCAATCAGCCCCAGCATTTT.

The chain has TRBV13 and TRBJ1-1; no firm D call. This CDR3 spans 11 amino acids. The V and J ends lost 5 bases and 9 bases respectively, with 10 bases between them. CDR1 PRHDT and CDR2 FYEKMQ come from the germline V gene (reference sequence). CDR3 region: CASSQASQAFF. In nucleotides, the CDR3 is TGTGCCAGCAGCCAGGCTTCCCAAGCTTTCTTT.

The rearrangement links TRBV4-3 to TRBJ2-1; D call uncertain. Germline CDR1 reads LGHNA; CDR2 reads YSLEER. This CDR3 is built from 12 residues. The V end lost 5 bases, the J end lost 12 bases, and 14 bases lay between the germline ends. The CDR3 region has the DNA TGCGCCAGCAGCGCCCGCAGGAATATGCAGTTCTTC. It encodes CASSARRNMQFF.

The rearrangement links TRBV7-8 to TRBJ1-5; D is uncertain. The germline V gene has CDR1 SGHVS and CDR2 FQNEAQ. Between the trimmed V and J ends, which lost 5 bases and 0 bases, there was a span of 17 bases. The CDR3 extends over 17 amino acids. CDR3 sequence: CASSPLAVGYSNQPQHF. The CDR3 DNA reads TGTGCCAGCAGCCCCCTGGCCGTTGGTTATAGCAATCAGCCCCAGCATTTT.

J is TRBJ2-1 and V is TRBV5-1; 8 bases map to TRBD2. With V trimmed by 7 bases and J by 2 bases, 5 bases remained unmatched. Germline CDR1 is SGHRS and CDR2 is YFSETQ. There are 14 residues in the CDR3. The CDR3 nucleotides read TGCGCCAGCCGGGGGACTAGGCCCTACAATGAGCAGTTCTTC. Encoded protein: CASRGTRPYNEQFF. Combining the CDR3 with reference TRBV5-1 and TRBJ2-1 gives the whole variable domain KAGVTQTPRYLIKTRGQQVTLSCSPISGHRSVSWYQQTPGQGLQFLFEYFSETQRNKGNFPGRFSGRQFSNSRSEMNVSTLELGDSALYLCASRGTRPYNEQFFGPGTRLTVL.

This clone occurred a few times. This chain uses TRBV6-9 with TRBJ2-5; tentative D call: TRBD1 (5 bases). This CDR3 comprises 11 residues. Trimming removed 7 bases at V and 4 bases at J, with 7 bases between. Looked up from germline, CDR1 is MNHGY and CDR2 is SVAAGI. The CDR3 DNA reads as TGTGCCAGCAATAGGGGAGAGACCCAGTACTTC. Translation: CASNRGETQYF.

This chain uses TRBV19 with TRBJ2-1; D is ambiguous. V lost 3 bases, J lost 8 bases, and 5 bases lay in between. Germline loops: CDR1 LNHDA, CDR2 SQIVND (reference sequence). CDR3 size: 11 residues. The DNA of the CDR3 is TGTGCCAGTAGTATCGGTCATGAGCAGTTCTTC. This translates into CASSIGHEQFF.